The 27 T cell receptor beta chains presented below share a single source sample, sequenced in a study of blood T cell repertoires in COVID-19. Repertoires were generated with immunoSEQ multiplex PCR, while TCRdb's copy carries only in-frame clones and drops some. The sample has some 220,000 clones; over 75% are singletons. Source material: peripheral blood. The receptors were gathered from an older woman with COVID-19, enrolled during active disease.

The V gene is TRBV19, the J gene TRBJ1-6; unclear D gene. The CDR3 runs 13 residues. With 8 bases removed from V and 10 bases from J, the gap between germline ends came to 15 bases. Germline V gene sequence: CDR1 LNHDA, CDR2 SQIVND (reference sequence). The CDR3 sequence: CASGQVPRSPLHF. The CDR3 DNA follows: TGTGCCAGTGGGCAGGTTCCAAGATCACCCCTCCACTTT.

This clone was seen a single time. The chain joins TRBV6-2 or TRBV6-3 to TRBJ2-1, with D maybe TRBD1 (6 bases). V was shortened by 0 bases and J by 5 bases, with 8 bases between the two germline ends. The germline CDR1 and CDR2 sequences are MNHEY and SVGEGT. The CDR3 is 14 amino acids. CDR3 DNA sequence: TGTGCCAGCAGTTACTCGGACAGTCACAATGAGCAGTTCTTC. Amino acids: CASSYSDSHNEQFF.

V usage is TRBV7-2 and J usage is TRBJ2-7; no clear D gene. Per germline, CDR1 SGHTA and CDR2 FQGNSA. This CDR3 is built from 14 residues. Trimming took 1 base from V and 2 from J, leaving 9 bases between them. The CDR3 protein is CASSLGGLPYEQYF. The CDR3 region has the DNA TGTGCCAGCAGCTTAGGAGGTCTACCCTACGAGCAGTACTTC.

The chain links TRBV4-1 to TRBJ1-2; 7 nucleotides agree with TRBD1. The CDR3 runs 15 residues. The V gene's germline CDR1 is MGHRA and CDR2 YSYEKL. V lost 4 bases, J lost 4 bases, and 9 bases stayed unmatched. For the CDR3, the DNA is TGCGCCAGCAGCCCAGACGGAGGGACAGTCTATGGCTACACCTTC. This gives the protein CASSPDGGTVYGYTF.

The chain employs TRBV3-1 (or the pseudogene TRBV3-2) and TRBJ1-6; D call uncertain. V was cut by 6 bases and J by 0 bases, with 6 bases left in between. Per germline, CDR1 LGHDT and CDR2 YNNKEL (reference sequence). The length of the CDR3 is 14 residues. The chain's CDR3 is CASSEGSYNSPLHF. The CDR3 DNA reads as TGTGCCAGCAGTGAGGGCTCCTATAATTCACCCCTCCACTTT.

The CDR3 here is CASSSRNTEAFF. For the CDR3, the DNA is TGTGCCAGCAGCTCCAGGAACACTGAAGCTTTCTTT. The chain joins TRBV11-2 to TRBJ1-1; no clear D gene. The CDR3 extends over 12 amino acids. Looked up from germline, CDR1 is SGHAT and CDR2 is FQNNGV. V was shortened by 4 bases and J by 1 base, with 4 bases between the two germline ends. The whole variable domain, remainder taken from reference TRBV11-2 and TRBJ1-1, is EAGVAQSPRYKIIEKRQSVAFWCNPISGHATLYWYQQILGQGPKLLIQFQNNGVVDDSQLPKDRFSAERLKGVDSTLKIQPAKLEDSAVYLCASSSRNTEAFFGQGTRLTVV.

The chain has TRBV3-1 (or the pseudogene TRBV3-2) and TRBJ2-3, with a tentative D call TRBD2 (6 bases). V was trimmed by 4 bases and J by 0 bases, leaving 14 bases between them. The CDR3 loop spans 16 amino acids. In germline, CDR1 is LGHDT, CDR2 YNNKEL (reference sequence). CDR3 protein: CASSPPGLLSTDTQYF. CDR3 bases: TGTGCCAGCAGCCCCCCGGGACTCCTGAGCACAGATACGCAGTATTTT.

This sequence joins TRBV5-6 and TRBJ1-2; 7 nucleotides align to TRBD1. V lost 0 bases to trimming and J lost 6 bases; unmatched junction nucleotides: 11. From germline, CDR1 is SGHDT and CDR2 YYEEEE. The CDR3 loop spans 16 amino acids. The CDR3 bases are TGTGCCAGCAGCTTGGTCTATGACAGGGAATCGGATGGCTACACCTTC. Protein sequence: CASSLVYDRESDGYTF.

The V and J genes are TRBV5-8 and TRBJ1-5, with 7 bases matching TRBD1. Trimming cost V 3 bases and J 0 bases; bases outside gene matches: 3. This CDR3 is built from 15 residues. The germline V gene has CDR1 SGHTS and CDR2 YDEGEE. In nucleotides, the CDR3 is TGTGCCAGCAGCTGGGGACAGTATAGCAATCAGCCCCAGCATTTT. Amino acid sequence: CASSWGQYSNQPQHF.

The CDR3 DNA follows: TGTGCCAGCAGTTCACGACAGACCCTCTATAATTCACCCCTCCACTTT. It specifies CASSSRQTLYNSPLHF. The chain employs TRBV6-5 and TRBJ1-6; a possible D gene is TRBD1 (5 bases). The CDR3 covers 16 residues. Germline V gives CDR1 MNHEY, CDR2 SVGAGI. Between the trimmed V and J ends, which lost 4 bases and 3 bases, there was a span of 13 bases.

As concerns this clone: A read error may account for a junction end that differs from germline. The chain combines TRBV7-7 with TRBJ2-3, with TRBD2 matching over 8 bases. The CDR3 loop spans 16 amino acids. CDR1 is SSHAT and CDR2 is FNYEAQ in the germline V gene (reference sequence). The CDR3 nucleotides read TGTGCTAGCAGCAACGGGGGGGCGGGAGGCACAGATACGCAGTATTTT. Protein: CASSNGGAGGTDTQYF.

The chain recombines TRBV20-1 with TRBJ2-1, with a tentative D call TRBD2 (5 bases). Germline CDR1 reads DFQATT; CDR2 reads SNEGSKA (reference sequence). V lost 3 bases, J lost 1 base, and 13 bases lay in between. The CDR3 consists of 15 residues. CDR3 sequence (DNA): TGCAGTGCTAGTAGTCGCGGGTTGTCCTACAATGAGCAGTTCTTC. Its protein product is CSASSRGLSYNEQFF.

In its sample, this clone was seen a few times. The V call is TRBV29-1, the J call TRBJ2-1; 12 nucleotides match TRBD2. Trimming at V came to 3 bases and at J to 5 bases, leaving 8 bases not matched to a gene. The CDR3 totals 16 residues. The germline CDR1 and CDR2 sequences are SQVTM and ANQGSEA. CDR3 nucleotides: TGCAGCGTTGAGGGAGGACTAGCGGGGTCAAACAATGAGCAGTTCTTC. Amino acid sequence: CSVEGGLAGSNNEQFF.

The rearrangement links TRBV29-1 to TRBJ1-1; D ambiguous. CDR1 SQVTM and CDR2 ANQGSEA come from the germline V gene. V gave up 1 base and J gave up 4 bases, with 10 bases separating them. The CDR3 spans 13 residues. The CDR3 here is CSVEAGFGTEAFF. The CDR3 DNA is TGCAGCGTTGAAGCCGGGTTCGGCACTGAAGCTTTCTTT.

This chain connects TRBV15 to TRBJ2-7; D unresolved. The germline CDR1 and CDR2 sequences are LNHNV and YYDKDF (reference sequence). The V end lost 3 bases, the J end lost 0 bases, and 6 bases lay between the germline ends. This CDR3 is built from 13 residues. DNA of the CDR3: TGTGCCACCAGCAGGGCCCTCTCCTACGAGCAGTACTTC. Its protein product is CATSRALSYEQYF.

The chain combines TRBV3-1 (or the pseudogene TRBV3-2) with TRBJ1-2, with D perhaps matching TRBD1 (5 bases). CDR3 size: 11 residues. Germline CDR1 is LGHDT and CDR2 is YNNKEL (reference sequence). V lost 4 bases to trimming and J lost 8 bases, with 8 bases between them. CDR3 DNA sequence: TGTGCCAGCAGCCGGGACTGGGGCTACACCTTC. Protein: CASSRDWGYTF.

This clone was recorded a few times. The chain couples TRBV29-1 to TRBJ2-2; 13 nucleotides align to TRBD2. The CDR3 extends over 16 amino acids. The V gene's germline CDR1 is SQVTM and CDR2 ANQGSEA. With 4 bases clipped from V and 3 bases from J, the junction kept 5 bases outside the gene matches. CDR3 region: CSVGLAGGTYTGELFF. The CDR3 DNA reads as TGCAGCGTTGGACTAGCGGGAGGAACCTACACCGGGGAGCTGTTTTTT.

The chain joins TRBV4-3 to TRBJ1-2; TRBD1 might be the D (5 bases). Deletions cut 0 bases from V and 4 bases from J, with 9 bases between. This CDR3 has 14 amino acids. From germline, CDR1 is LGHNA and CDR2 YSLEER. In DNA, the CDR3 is TGCGCCAGCAGCCAAGATTACGACAGCTATGGCTACACCTTC. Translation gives CASSQDYDSYGYTF.

The CDR3 sequence is CAWSSRDRGDQPQHF. The CDR3 bases are TGTGCCTGGAGTAGCCGGGACAGGGGCGACCAGCCCCAGCATTTT. The chain links TRBV30 to TRBJ1-5; 10 bases fit TRBD1. The CDR3 is 15 amino acids. After removal of 2 bases from V and 7 bases from J, the junction contained 8 bases not matched to a gene. The germline V gene has CDR1 GTSNPN and CDR2 SVGIG (reference sequence).

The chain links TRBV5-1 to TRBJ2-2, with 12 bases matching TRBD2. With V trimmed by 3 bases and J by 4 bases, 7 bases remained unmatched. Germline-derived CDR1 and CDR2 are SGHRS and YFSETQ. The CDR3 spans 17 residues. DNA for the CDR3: TGCGCCAGCAGCTCGGGAACTAGCGGGAGGTCCACCGGGGAGCTGTTTTTT. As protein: CASSSGTSGRSTGELFF.

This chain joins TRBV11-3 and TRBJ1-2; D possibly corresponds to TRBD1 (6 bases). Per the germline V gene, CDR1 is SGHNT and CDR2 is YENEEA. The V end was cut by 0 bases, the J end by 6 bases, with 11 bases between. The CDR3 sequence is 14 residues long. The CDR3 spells CASSLEAQGDGYTF. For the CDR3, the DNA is TGTGCCAGCAGCTTAGAGGCACAGGGAGATGGCTACACCTTC.

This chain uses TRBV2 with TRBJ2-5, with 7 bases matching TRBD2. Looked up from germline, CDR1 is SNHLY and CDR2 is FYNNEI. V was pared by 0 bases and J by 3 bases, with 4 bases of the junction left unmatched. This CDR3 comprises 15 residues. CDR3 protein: CASSEAGGVKETQYF. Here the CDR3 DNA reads TGTGCCAGCAGTGAAGCGGGGGGGGTTAAAGAGACCCAGTACTTC.

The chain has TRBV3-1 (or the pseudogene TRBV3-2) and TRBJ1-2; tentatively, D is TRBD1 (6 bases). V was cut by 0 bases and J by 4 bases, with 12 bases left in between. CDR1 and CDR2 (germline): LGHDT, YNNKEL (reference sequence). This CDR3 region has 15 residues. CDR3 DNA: TGTGCCAGCAGCCAAGATTTAGGACAGTCCTATGGCTACACCTTC. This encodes CASSQDLGQSYGYTF.

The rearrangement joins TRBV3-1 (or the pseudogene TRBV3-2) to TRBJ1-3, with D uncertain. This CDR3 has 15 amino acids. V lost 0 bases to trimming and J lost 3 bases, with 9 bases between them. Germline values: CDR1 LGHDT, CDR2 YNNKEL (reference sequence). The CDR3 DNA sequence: TGTGCCAGCAGCCAAGATCCAACGGGTGGAAACACCATATATTTT. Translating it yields CASSQDPTGGNTIYF.

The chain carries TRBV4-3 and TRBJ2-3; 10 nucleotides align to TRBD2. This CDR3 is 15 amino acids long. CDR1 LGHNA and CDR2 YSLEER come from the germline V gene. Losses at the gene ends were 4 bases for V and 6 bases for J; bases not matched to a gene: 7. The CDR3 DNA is TGCGCCAGCAGCCCCCTGAGGGGACTAGCGGATACGCAGTATTTT. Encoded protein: CASSPLRGLADTQYF.

This chain's CDR3 is CASSLAGTGANTEAFF. The CDR3 bases are TGTGCCAGCAGCTTAGCTGGGACAGGGGCGAACACTGAAGCTTTCTTT. The chain combines TRBV7-2 with TRBJ1-1; 10 bases map to TRBD1. The ends lost 0 bases at V and 1 base at J; junction bases unmatched: 2. CDR1 and CDR2 from the germline V gene are SGHTA and FQGNSA. The CDR3 is 16 amino acids. The full variable domain, its missing parts supplied by reference TRBV7-2 and TRBJ1-1, is GAGVSQSPSNKVTEKGKDVELRCDPISGHTALYWYRQSLGQGLEFLIYFQGNSAPDKSGLPSDRFSAERTGGSVSTLTIQRTQQEDSAVYLCASSLAGTGANTEAFFGQGTRLTVV.

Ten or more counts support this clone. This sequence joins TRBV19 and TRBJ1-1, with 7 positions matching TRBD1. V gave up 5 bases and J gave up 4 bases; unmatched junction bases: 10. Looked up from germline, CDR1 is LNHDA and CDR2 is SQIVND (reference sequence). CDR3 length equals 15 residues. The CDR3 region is CASSPHRGLGTEAFF. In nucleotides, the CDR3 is TGTGCCAGTAGTCCTCACAGGGGTCTGGGCACTGAAGCTTTCTTT.